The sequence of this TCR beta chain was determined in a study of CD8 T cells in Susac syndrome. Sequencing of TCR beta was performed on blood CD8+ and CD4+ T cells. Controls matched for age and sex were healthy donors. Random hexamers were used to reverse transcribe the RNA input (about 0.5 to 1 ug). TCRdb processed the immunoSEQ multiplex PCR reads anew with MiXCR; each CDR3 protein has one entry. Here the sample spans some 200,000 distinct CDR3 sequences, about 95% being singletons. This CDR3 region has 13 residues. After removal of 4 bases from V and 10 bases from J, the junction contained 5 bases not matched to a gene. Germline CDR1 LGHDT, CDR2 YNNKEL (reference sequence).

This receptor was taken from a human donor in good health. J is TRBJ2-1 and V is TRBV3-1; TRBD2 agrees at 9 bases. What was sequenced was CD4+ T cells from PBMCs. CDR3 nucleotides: TGTGCCAGCAGCCTCCCGGGACTAGCCGAGCAGTTCTTC. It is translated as CASSLPGLAEQFF.